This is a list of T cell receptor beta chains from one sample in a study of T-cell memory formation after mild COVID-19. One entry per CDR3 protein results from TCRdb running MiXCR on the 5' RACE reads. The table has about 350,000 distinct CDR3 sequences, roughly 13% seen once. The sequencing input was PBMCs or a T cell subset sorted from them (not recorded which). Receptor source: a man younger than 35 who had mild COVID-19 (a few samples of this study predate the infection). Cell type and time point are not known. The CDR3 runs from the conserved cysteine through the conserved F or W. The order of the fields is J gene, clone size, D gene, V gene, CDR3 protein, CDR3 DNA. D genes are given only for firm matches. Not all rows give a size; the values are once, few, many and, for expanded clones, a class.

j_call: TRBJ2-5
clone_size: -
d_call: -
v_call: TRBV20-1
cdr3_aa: CSARDRVLGQETQYF
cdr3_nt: TGCAGTGCTAGAGATAGGGTATTGGGGCAAGAGACCCAGTACTTC

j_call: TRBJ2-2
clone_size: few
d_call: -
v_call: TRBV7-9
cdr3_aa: CASSLGQVTGELFF
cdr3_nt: TGTGCCAGCAGCTTAGGACAGGTCACCGGGGAGCTGTTTTTT

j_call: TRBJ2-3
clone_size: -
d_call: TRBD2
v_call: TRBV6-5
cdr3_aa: CASRSGGASEYF
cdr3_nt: TGTGCCAGCAGGTCCGGGGGGGCCTCGGAGTATTTT

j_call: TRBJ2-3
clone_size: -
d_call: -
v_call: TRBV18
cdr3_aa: CASSPGPGDTQYF
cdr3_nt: TGTGCCAGCTCACCAGGGCCCGGAGATACGCAGTATTTT

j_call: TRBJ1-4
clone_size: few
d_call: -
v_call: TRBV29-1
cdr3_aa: CSVGIWNEKLFF
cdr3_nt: TGCAGCGTTGGGATCTGGAATGAAAAACTGTTTTTT

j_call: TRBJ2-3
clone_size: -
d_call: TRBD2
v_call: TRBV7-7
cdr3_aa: CASSTSGGPQDTQYF
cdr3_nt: TGTGCTAGCAGTACCAGCGGGGGGCCTCAAGATACGCAGTATTTT

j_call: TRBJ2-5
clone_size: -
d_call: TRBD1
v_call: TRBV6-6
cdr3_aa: CASSYSGRSRTGRQETQYF
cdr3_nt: TGTGCCAGCAGTTACTCAGGCCGTTCCCGGACAGGGCGCCAAGAGACCCAGTACTTC

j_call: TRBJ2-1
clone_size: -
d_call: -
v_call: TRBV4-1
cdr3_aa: CASSKTILEIYNEQFF
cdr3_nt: TGCGCCAGCAGCAAAACTATACTAGAGATATACAATGAGCAGTTCTTC

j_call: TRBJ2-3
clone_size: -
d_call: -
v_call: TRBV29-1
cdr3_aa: CSVARGMNTDTQYF
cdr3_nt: TGCAGCGTCGCTCGGGGGATGAACACAGATACGCAGTATTTT

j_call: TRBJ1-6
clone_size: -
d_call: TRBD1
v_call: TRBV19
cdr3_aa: CASSATGYALHF
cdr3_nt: TGTGCCAGTAGCGCGACAGGGTATGCCCTCCACTTT

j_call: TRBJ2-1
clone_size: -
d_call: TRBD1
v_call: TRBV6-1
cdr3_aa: CASSGGQGNNEQFF
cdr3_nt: TGTGCCAGCAGTGGAGGACAGGGCAACAATGAGCAGTTCTTC

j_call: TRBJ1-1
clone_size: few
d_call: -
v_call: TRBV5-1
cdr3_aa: CASSLAGVGPPRQAEAFF
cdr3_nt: TGCGCCAGCAGCTTGGCTGGGGTGGGACCCCCCCGACAAGCTGAAGCTTTCTTT

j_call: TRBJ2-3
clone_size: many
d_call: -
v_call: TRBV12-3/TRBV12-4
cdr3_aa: CASSWTASTDTQYF
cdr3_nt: TGTGCCAGCAGTTGGACAGCTAGCACAGATACGCAGTATTTT

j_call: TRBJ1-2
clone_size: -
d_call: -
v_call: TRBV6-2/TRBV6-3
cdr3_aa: CASNYGGEGYTF
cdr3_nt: TGTGCCAGCAATTACGGAGGAGAGGGCTACACCTTC

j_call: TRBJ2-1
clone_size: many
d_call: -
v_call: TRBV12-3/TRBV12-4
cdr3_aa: CASTRGLKNEQFF
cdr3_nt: TGTGCCAGCACCAGGGGACTCAAGAATGAGCAGTTCTTC

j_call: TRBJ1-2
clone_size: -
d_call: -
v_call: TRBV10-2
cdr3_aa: CAIQGRDYGYTF
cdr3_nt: TGCGCCATACAGGGTCGCGACTATGGCTACACCTTC

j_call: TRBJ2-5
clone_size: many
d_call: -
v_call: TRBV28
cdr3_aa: CASNMGLGGRGETQYF
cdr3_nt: TGTGCCAGCAACATGGGTCTCGGGGGGCGCGGAGAGACCCAGTACTTC

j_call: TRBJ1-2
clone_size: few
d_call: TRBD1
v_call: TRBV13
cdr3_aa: CASSLWLDRGRSEGYTF
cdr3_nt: TGTGCCAGCAGCTTGTGGTTGGACAGGGGGCGCTCGGAAGGCTACACCTTC

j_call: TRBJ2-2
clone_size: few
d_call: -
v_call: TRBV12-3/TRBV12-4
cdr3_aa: CASFQLPSTGELFF
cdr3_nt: TGTGCCAGCTTCCAGCTCCCTTCGACCGGGGAGCTGTTTTTT

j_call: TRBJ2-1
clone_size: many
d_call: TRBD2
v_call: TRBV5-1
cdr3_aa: CASSPGSGGEYNEQFF
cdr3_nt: TGCGCCAGCAGCCCGGGGAGCGGGGGGGAATACAATGAGCAGTTCTTC

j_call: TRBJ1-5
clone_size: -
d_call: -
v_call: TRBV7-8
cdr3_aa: CASSLNSRLSNQPQHF
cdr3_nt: TGTGCCAGCAGCTTGAACAGCCGTTTGAGCAATCAGCCCCAGCATTTT

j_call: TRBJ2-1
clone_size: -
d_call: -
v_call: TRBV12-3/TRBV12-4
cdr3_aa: CASSDLGGHEQFF
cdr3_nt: TGTGCCAGCAGTGACCTGGGGGGCCATGAGCAGTTCTTC

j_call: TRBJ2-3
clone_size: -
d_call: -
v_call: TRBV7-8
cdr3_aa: CASSSDARADTQYF
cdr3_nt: TGTGCCAGCAGCTCAGATGCACGGGCAGATACGCAGTATTTT

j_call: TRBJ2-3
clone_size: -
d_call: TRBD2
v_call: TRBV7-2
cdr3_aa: CASSQGLESDTQYF
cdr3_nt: TGTGCCAGCAGCCAGGGACTAGAGTCAGATACGCAGTATTTT

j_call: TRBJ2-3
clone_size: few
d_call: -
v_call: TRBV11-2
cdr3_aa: CASSPRTDRTQYF
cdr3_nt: TGTGCCAGCAGCCCCCGGACGGACCGTACGCAGTATTTT

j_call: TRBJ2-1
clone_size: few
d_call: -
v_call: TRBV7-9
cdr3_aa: CASSSPGVSYNEQFF
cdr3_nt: TGTGCCAGCAGCTCCCCTGGAGTCTCCTACAATGAGCAGTTCTTC

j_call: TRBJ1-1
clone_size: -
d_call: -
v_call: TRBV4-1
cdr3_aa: CASSQDLGKNTEAFF
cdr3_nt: TGCGCCAGCAGCCAAGATCTAGGGAAAAACACTGAAGCTTTCTTT

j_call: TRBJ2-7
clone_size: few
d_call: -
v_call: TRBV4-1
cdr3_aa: CASSSEGGPYEQYF
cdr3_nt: TGCGCCAGCAGCTCAGAAGGGGGACCCTACGAGCAGTACTTC

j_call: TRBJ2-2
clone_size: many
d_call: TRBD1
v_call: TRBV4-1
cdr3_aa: CASSQKASTGQGINTGELFF
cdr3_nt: TGCGCCAGCAGCCAGAAAGCAAGCACGGGACAGGGGATTAACACCGGGGAGCTGTTTTTT

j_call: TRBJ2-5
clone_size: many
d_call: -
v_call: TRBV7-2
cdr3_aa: CASSPAGAAYQETQYF
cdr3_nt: TGTGCCAGCAGCCCCGCGGGGGCCGCGTACCAAGAGACCCAGTACTTC

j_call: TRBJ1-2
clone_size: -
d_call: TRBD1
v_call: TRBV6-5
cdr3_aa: CASSNVPGQGDYGYTF
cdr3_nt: TGTGCCAGCAGTAATGTCCCGGGACAGGGAGACTATGGCTACACCTTC

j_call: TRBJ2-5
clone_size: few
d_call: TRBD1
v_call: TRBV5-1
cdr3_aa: CASSLALHRDRDQETQYF
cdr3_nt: TGCGCCAGCAGCTTGGCCCTACACCGGGACAGGGACCAAGAGACCCAGTACTTC

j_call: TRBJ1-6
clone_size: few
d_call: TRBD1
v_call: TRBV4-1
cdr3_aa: CATRDRNSPLHF
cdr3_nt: TGCGCCACCCGGGACAGGAATTCACCCCTCCACTTT

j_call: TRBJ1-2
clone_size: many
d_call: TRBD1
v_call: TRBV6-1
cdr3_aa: CASPGQNYGYTF
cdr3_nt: TGTGCCAGCCCGGGACAGAACTATGGCTACACCTTC

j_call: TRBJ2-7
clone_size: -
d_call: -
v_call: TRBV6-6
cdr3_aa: CASSRDGPAYEQYF
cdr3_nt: TGTGCCAGCAGTAGGGACGGCCCTGCCTACGAGCAGTACTTC

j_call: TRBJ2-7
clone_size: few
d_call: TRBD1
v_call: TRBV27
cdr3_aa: CASSLGTGGQEQYF
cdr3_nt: TGTGCCAGCAGCCTTGGGACAGGGGGCCAAGAGCAGTACTTC

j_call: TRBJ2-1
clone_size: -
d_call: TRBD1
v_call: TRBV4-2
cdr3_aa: CASSQVNKWDSLYNEQFF
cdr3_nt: TGTGCCAGCAGCCAAGTTAATAAGTGGGACAGCCTCTACAATGAGCAGTTCTTC

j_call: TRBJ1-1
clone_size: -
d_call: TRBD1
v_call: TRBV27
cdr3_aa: CASSRVPMTGSSTEAFF
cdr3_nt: TGTGCCAGCAGTCGAGTACCGATGACAGGGTCTAGTACTGAAGCTTTCTTT

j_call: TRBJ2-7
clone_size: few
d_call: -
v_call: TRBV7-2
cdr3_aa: CASSLEYAGSFDYEQYF
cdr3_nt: TGTGCCAGCAGCTTAGAATACGCAGGTAGTTTTGACTACGAGCAGTACTTC

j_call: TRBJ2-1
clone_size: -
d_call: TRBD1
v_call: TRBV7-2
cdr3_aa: CASSPGQGAFNEQFF
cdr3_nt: TGTGCCAGCAGTCCGGGACAGGGGGCATTTAATGAGCAGTTCTTC

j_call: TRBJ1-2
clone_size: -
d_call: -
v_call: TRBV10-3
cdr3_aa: CAISEEAANYGYTF
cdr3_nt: TGTGCCATCAGTGAGGAAGCTGCCAACTATGGCTACACCTTC

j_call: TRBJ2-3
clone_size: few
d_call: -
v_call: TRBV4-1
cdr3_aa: CASSQVPGLGTQYF
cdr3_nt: TGCGCCAGCAGCCAAGTCCCCGGCTTGGGTACGCAGTATTTT

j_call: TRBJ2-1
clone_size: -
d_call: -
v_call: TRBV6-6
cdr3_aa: CASSYSRARQSNEQFF
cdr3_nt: TGTGCCAGCAGTTACTCAAGGGCCCGGCAATCCAATGAGCAGTTCTTC

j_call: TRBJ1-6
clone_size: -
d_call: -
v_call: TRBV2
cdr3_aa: CASSEWRGLINSPLHF
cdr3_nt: TGTGCCAGCAGTGAATGGAGGGGCCTTATTAATTCACCCCTCCACTTT

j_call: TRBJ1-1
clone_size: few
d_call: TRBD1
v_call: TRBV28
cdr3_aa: CASRPRTGLNTEAFF
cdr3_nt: TGTGCCAGCAGACCCCGGACAGGTTTGAACACTGAAGCTTTCTTT

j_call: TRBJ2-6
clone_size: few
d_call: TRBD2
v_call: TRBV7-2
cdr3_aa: CASRIPLAVNSGANVLTF
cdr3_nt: TGTGCCAGCAGGATACCCCTAGCGGTGAACTCTGGGGCCAACGTCCTGACTTTC

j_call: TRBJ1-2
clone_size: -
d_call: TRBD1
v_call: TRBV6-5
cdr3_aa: CASRRAGGRYGYTF
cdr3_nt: TGTGCCAGCAGGAGGGCAGGGGGTCGCTATGGCTACACCTTC

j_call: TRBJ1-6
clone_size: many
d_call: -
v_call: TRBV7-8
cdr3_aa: CASSLAGNEESPLHF
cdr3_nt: TGTGCCAGCAGCTTAGCAGGGAACGAAGAATCACCCCTCCACTTT

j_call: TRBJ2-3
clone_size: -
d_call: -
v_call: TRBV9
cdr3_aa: CASSVVGVPLGDTQYF
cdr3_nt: TGTGCCAGCAGCGTAGTGGGGGTCCCCCTGGGGGATACGCAGTATTTT

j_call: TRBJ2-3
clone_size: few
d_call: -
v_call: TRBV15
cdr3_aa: CATSRDRGTDTQYF
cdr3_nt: TGTGCCACCAGCAGAGACCGGGGCACAGATACGCAGTATTTT

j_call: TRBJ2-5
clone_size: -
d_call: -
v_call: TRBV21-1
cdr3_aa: CASGLRGPNLTQYF
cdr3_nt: TGTGCCAGCGGCCTCCGAGGCCCTAATCTGACCCAGTACTTC

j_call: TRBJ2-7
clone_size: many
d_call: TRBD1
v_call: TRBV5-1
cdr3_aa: CASSGTGQGNEQYF
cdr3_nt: TGCGCCAGCAGCGGAACGGGACAGGGTAACGAGCAGTACTTC

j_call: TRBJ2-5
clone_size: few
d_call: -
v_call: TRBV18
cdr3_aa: CASSPLEQETQYF
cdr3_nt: TGTGCCAGCTCACCCCTAGAGCAAGAGACCCAGTACTTC

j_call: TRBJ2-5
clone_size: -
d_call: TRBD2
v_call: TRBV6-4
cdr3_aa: CASSDFPSGGQETQYF
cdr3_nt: TGTGCCAGCAGTGACTTCCCTAGCGGGGGTCAAGAGACCCAGTACTTC